Presented here are 27 T cell receptor beta chains from one specimen sequenced in a study of blood T cell repertoires in COVID-19. The method was immunoSEQ multiplex PCR; TCRdb's version includes in-frame clones alone and lacks a portion of them. The sample shows 110,000 to 150,000 clones, more than 70% of them seen only once. The material sequenced was peripheral blood. Source of these receptors: a man over 45 with active or convalescent COVID-19.

The chain joins TRBV7-9 to TRBJ2-1; 8 bases map to TRBD2. J gave up 7 bases and V 2 bases, and 10 bases lay outside the gene matches. Per germline, CDR1 SEHNR and CDR2 FQNEAQ (reference sequence). This CDR3 contains 16 residues. Written as DNA, the CDR3 is TGTGCCAGCAGCTTATCGACGGGAGGGCCAGGAAATGAGCAGTTCTTC. Protein sequence: CASSLSTGGPGNEQFF.

With respect to this clone: The same CDR3 also results from other DNA sequences found in this sample. V and J are TRBV19 and TRBJ2-6; D call uncertain. This CDR3 spans 14 amino acids. The V end lost 5 bases, the J end lost 0 bases, and 5 bases lay between the germline ends. Germline values: CDR1 LNHDA, CDR2 SQIVND (reference sequence). The CDR3 DNA is TGTGCCAGTAGTCCCTTCTCTGGGGCCAACGTCCTGACTTTC. This encodes CASSPFSGANVLTF.

The V gene is TRBV28, the J gene TRBJ1-4; 9 positions agree with TRBD1. This CDR3 region has 14 residues. The V gene end was trimmed by 5 bases and the J gene end by 3 bases; junction bases not matched to a gene: 1. Germline CDR1 reads MDHEN; CDR2 reads SYDVKM. The CDR3 protein is CASSRTGANEKLFF. The CDR3, as DNA: TGTGCCAGCAGTAGGACAGGGGCTAATGAAAAACTGTTTTTT.

This clone was observed once. The chain carries TRBV5-4 and TRBJ2-5, with D perhaps TRBD2 (6 bases). In germline, CDR1 is SGHNT, CDR2 YYREEE (reference sequence). This CDR3 spans 14 amino acids. V was clipped by 2 bases and J by 5 bases, with 13 bases between them. The CDR3 sequence is CASSFPGAWETQYF. CDR3 bases: TGTGCCAGCAGCTTCCCGGGAGCCTGGGAGACCCAGTACTTC.

This clone showed up just once. The chain uses TRBV9 and TRBJ1-2; the match to TRBD1 covers 9 bases. V dropped 4 bases and J dropped 3; count of bases not matched to a gene: 4. Germline assignment: CDR1 SGDLS and CDR2 YYNGEE. This CDR3 region has 14 residues. CDR3 nucleotides: TGTGCCAGCAGCTCCAGGACAGGGGACTATGGCTACACCTTC. Translating gives CASSSRTGDYGYTF.

The CDR3 spells CATSDSGSAVDEQYF. In nucleotides, the CDR3 is TGTGCCACCAGTGATTCGGGATCCGCCGTCGACGAGCAGTACTTC. This chain connects TRBV24-1 to TRBJ2-7; the D gene is possibly TRBD2 (5 bases). The CDR3 has 15 residues. Germline-derived CDR1 and CDR2 are KGHDR and SFDVKD. With 2 bases removed from V and 5 bases from J, the gap between germline ends came to 15 bases.

This clone showed up just once. The chain has TRBV27 and TRBJ2-5; 7 bases agree with TRBD2. V lost 2 bases and J lost 5; bases outside the gene matches: 5. Germline CDR1 and CDR2: MNHEY and SMNVEV (reference sequence). This CDR3 comprises 14 residues. The CDR3 is CASSLRLAAETQYF. CDR3 sequence (DNA): TGTGCCAGCAGTTTAAGGCTAGCGGCGGAGACCCAGTACTTC.

The gene calls are TRBV11-3 and TRBJ2-1; TRBD2 aligns across 9 bases. The CDR3 spans 15 residues. J gave up 10 bases and V 3 bases, and 10 bases lay outside the gene matches. Germline loops: CDR1 SGHNT, CDR2 YENEEA. CDR3 coding DNA: TGTGCCAGCAGCTTGGGACTAGCCTGGGGAGAGGAGCAGTTCTTC. Protein sequence: CASSLGLAWGEEQFF. The entire variable domain, with the rest obtained from reference TRBV11-3 and TRBJ2-1, is as follows: EAGVVQSPRYKIIEKKQPVAFWCNPISGHNTLYWYLQNLGQGPELLIRYENEEAVDDSQLPKDRFSAERLKGVDSTLKIQPAELGDSAVYLCASSLGLAWGEEQFFGPGTRLTVL.

This clone was counted a few times. The chain couples TRBV7-2 to TRBJ2-1; D is perhaps TRBD1 (6 bases). The V gene lost 3 bases and the J gene lost 7 bases, with 16 bases spanning the gap. Germline CDR1 SGHTA, CDR2 FQGNSA. CDR3 size: 15 residues. The CDR3 here is CASSFFQGTTNEQFF. CDR3 nucleotide sequence: TGTGCCAGCAGCTTTTTTCAGGGGACCACAAATGAGCAGTTCTTC. Based on the CDR3 plus reference TRBV7-2 and TRBJ2-1, the full variable domain is GAGVSQSPSNKVTEKGKDVELRCDPISGHTALYWYRQSLGQGLEFLIYFQGNSAPDKSGLPSDRFSAERTGGSVSTLTIQRTQQEDSAVYLCASSFFQGTTNEQFFGPGTRLTVL.

This rearrangement joins TRBV29-1 to TRBJ2-7, with TRBD1 identical over 11 bases. The CDR3 loop spans 15 amino acids. Germline V gene sequence: CDR1 SQVTM, CDR2 ANQGSEA. V dropped 7 bases and J dropped 5; count of bases not matched to a gene: 13. Written as DNA, the CDR3 is TGCAGCGCCAAACCCGGGACAGGGGGTAGTCACGAGCAGTACTTC. It specifies CSAKPGTGGSHEQYF.

The V and J genes are TRBV9 and TRBJ2-1; TRBD2 aligns across 10 bases. The CDR3 is 16 residues long. CDR1 is SGDLS and CDR2 is YYNGEE in the germline V gene. V shed 2 bases, J shed 7 bases, and the junction held 9 bases outside the gene matches. CDR3 DNA sequence: TGTGCCAGCAGCGTGGGACTAGCGCGGGACATGAATGAGCAGTTCTTC. Its translation: CASSVGLARDMNEQFF. The entire variable domain, with the rest obtained from reference TRBV9 and TRBJ2-1, is as follows: DSGVTQTPKHLITATGQRVTLRCSPRSGDLSVYWYQQSLDQGLQFLIQYYNGEERAKGNILERFSAQQFPDLHSELNLSSLELGDSALYFCASSVGLARDMNEQFFGPGTRLTVL.

This chain joins TRBV7-9 and TRBJ1-4, with TRBD1 matching over 7 bases. The CDR3 is 15 residues long. V shed 5 bases and J 7 bases; nucleotides not matched to a gene: 10. Germline CDR1 and CDR2: SEHNR and FQNEAQ (reference sequence). CDR3 nucleotide sequence: TGTGCCAGCAGCCCGACAGGGACTGGAGGTGAAAAACTGTTTTTT. Protein: CASSPTGTGGEKLFF.

The V and J genes are TRBV9 and TRBJ2-1; D might be TRBD1 (5 bases). V lost 1 base, J lost 2 bases, and 10 bases lay in between. Germline assignment: CDR1 SGDLS and CDR2 YYNGEE. CDR3 length: 15 residues. The CDR3 sequence: CASSVYQGTYNEQFF. The CDR3 DNA reads TGTGCCAGCAGCGTATACCAGGGAACCTACAATGAGCAGTTCTTC.

The rearrangement links TRBV6-4 to TRBJ2-3; possible D gene TRBD1, 6 bases. V lost 6 bases to trimming and J lost 3 bases, with 13 bases between them. Germline CDR1 reads MRHNA; CDR2 reads SNTAGT. The CDR3 consists of 14 residues. CDR3 sequence: CASSNRVGTDTQYF. Here the CDR3 DNA reads TGTGCCAGCAGCAACAGGGTTGGTACAGATACGCAGTATTTT.

This chain connects TRBV11-3 to TRBJ2-3; the match to TRBD1 covers 9 bases. V gave up 4 bases and J gave up 0 bases; unmatched junction bases: 2. This CDR3 has 15 amino acids. Germline V lookup: CDR1 SGHNT, CDR2 YENEEA. The CDR3 sequence: CASSYGQGSTDTQYF. CDR3 nucleotides: TGTGCCAGCAGCTACGGACAGGGGAGCACAGATACGCAGTATTTT.

The chain links TRBV27 to TRBJ2-1; 7 bases are shared with TRBD2. V was clipped by 3 bases and J by 9 bases; unmatched bases: 5. Germline-derived CDR1 and CDR2 are MNHEY and SMNVEV (reference sequence). The CDR3 is made up of 13 amino acids. DNA of the CDR3: TGTGCCAGCAGTTTTACTAGCGCCGCTGAGCAGTTCTTC. This codes for CASSFTSAAEQFF.

The genes are TRBV3-1 (or the pseudogene TRBV3-2) and TRBJ2-7; D uncertain. Germline CDR1 LGHDT, CDR2 YNNKEL (reference sequence). Between the trimmed V and J ends, which lost 1 base and 10 bases, there was a span of 17 bases. The CDR3 totals 14 residues. CDR3: CASSQGSMSSGQYF. In nucleotides, the CDR3 is TGTGCCAGCAGCCAAGGATCTATGAGTTCTGGTCAGTACTTC.

The rearrangement uses TRBV28 and TRBJ1-2; 8 positions match TRBD1. Germline CDR1 is MDHEN and CDR2 is SYDVKM. After removal of 4 bases from V and 4 bases from J, the junction contained 11 bases not matched to a gene. This CDR3 contains 16 residues. The CDR3 loop reads CASSSGGQATLYGYTF. In DNA, the CDR3 is TGTGCCAGCAGTTCGGGGGGACAGGCGACTCTCTATGGCTACACCTTC.

CDR3 amino acids: CASSLKAPWIQPGNTIYF. For the CDR3, the DNA is TGTGCCAGCAGCTTAAAGGCCCCGTGGATACAGCCTGGAAACACCATATATTTT. The chain couples TRBV7-3 to TRBJ1-3; D not certain. The germline V and J ends were trimmed by 1 base and 2 bases, with 18 bases remaining between them. CDR3 length: 18 amino acids. Germline CDR1 and CDR2: SGHTA and FQGTGA. Together with reference TRBV7-3 and TRBJ1-3, the CDR3 gives the full variable domain: GAGVSQTPSNKVTEKGKYVELRCDPISGHTALYWYRQSLGQGPEFLIYFQGTGAADDSGLPNDRFFAVRPEGSVSTLKIQRTERGDSAVYLCASSLKAPWIQPGNTIYFGEGSWLTVV.

V is TRBV11-2 and J is TRBJ2-7; D is unclear. Per the germline V gene, CDR1 is SGHAT and CDR2 is FQNNGV. This CDR3 region has 14 residues. The ends were cut back, 1 base at V and 1 base at J, with 8 bases in the middle. CDR3 nucleotide sequence: TGTGCCAGCAGCTTAGTACCAGGTTCCTACGAGCAGTACTTC. It translates to CASSLVPGSYEQYF.

The V gene is TRBV7-8, the J gene TRBJ1-4; 9 positions match TRBD1. V lost 8 bases and J lost 8; bases outside the gene matches: 9. CDR1 and CDR2 (germline): SGHVS, FQNEAQ. The CDR3 covers 14 residues. This CDR3 is CASGAGTGREKLFF. As DNA, the CDR3 is TGTGCCAGCGGCGCCGGGACAGGGAGGGAAAAACTGTTTTTT. Full variable domain (rest looked up from reference TRBV7-8 and TRBJ1-4): GAGVSQSPRYKVAKRGQDVALRCDPISGHVSLFWYQQALGQGPEFLTYFQNEAQLDKSGLPSDRFFAERPEGSVSTLKIQRTQQEDSAVYLCASGAGTGREKLFFGSGTQLSVL.

The chain combines TRBV7-8 with TRBJ2-4; a possible D gene is TRBD2 (7 bases). V gave up 5 bases and J gave up 10 bases, with 15 bases separating them. Germline CDR1 and CDR2: SGHVS and FQNEAQ. The CDR3 covers 13 residues. The CDR3 protein is CASSRSGEGIQYF. DNA for the CDR3: TGTGCCAGCAGCAGATCAGGGGAGGGTATTCAGTACTTC.

Written as DNA, the CDR3 is TGTGCCAGCAGCGTATCGAAACACCGGGTTCACAATGAGCAGTTCTTC. Encoded protein: CASSVSKHRVHNEQFF. The J gene is TRBJ2-1, the V gene TRBV9; D gene unclear. Germline V gene data show CDR1 as SGDLS and CDR2 as YYNGEE. CDR3 length: 16 residues. The V and J ends lost 1 base and 5 bases respectively, with 16 bases between them.

This rearrangement joins TRBV19 to TRBJ2-7; TRBD2 matches 7 bases. The germline V gene encodes CDR1 LNHDA and CDR2 SQIVND (reference sequence). This CDR3 contains 15 residues. J lost 5 bases, V lost 5 bases, and 12 bases had no gene match. The CDR3 spells CASSLTGGSPDEQYF. The DNA of the CDR3 is TGTGCCAGTAGTTTGACGGGCGGGAGCCCCGACGAGCAGTACTTC.

The chain carries TRBV27 and TRBJ1-2, with TRBD1 identical over 11 bases. The CDR3 sequence is 13 residues long. The V segment lost 4 bases and the J segment 12 bases; nucleotides outside the gene matches: 7. Germline-derived CDR1 and CDR2 are MNHEY and SMNVEV (reference sequence). The CDR3 sequence: CASSSGTGGSDTF. The CDR3 DNA reads as TGTGCCAGCAGTTCCGGGACAGGGGGGTCTGACACCTTC.

V and J are TRBV19 and TRBJ1-5; 8 bases are shared with TRBD1. Unmatched junction bases numbered 5, after V lost 9 bases and J lost 4 bases. Germline V gene lookup returns CDR1 LNHDA and CDR2 SQIVND (reference sequence). There are 13 residues in the CDR3. The CDR3, as DNA: TGTGCCAGCAGGACAGGGAGAAATCAGCCCCAGCATTTT. It is translated as CASRTGRNQPQHF. Combining the CDR3 with reference TRBV19 and TRBJ1-5 gives the whole variable domain DGGITQSPKYLFRKEGQNVTLSCEQNLNHDAMYWYRQDPGQGLRLIYYSQIVNDFQKGDIAEGYSVSREKKESFPLTVTSAQKNPTAFYLCASRTGRNQPQHFGDGTRLSIL.

The chain uses TRBV10-3 and TRBJ2-7; tentative D call: TRBD2 (5 bases). This CDR3 has 16 residues. V lost 4 bases to trimming and J lost 0 bases, with 16 bases between them. CDR1 and CDR2 from the germline V gene are ENHRY and SYGVKD. The CDR3 nucleotides are TGTGCCATCAGTGCTTCGATCAGGACTGGCTCCTACGAGCAGTACTTC. Translated: CAISASIRTGSYEQYF.